A few counts support the clone carrying this T cell receptor (beta chain). Antigen: not known. Per the study methods: Per sample, the median was around 100,000 TCRs, with values from roughly 23,000 to 640,000. Via MiXCR, TCRdb re-called the RACE reads, giving one row per CDR3 protein. The V and J calls come from TCRdb's annotation, not from the publication. The profile shows 90,000 to 110,000 distinct CDR3 sequences, 9.2% of them singletons. The source of the sample is a study of human T cells and chemical hapten exposure. Study-level information: Yields of TCR per sample differed, chiefly owing to small differences in pooled library volume.

Looked up from germline, CDR1 is DFQATT and CDR2 is SNEGSKA (reference sequence). The CDR3 contains 16 residues. Trimming cost V 3 bases and J 1 base; bases outside gene matches: 8. The study's findings and limits: In comparison with controls, expanded TCRs gave rise to a significantly larger number of large CDR3 similarity clusters.

Time point here: patch test 2, 6 weeks after DPC sensitization. As for treatment: therapeutic diphenylcyclopropenone sensitization with weekly scalp DPC. Whole blood that had not been fractionated was the source of extracted total RNA. The sequenced sample was whole blood, obtained in connection with sensitization to the hapten diphenylcyclopropenone (DPC). This rearrangement joins TRBV20-1 to TRBJ2-7; TRBD1 matches at 11 bases. The clonotype was recovered from a woman aged 35 to 49 with alopecia areata. Some clones in this sample may be carry-over from other donors' samples. The CDR3 nucleotides are TGCAGTGCTAGCGGGACAGGGGGGGTCAGGTCCTACGAGCAGTACTTC. It yields the protein CSASGTGGVRSYEQYF.